These 14 T cell receptor beta chains share one sample of origin, sequenced in a study of blood T cell repertoires in COVID-19 (dated by TCRdb to the early 2020s). The protocol used for the library was the immunoSEQ multiplex PCR assay. In its TCRdb copy, this immuneACCESS table keeps in-frame sequences only and misses some clones. Where compared with another copy, unresolved V genes explain less than half of these, and the others have no known cause. For this sample there are a few hundred thousand clones; more than 80% appear just once. The ten most abundant clones make up about 10% of the sample. Input material: PBMCs or T cells enriched from blood (not recorded which). The receptors here all came from a man in his forties who had recovered from COVID-19.

The genes are TRBV29-1 and TRBJ2-3, with 10 positions matching TRBD2. CDR1 is SQVTM, CDR2 ANQGSEA, per germline. This CDR3 comprises 14 residues. Losses at the gene ends were 7 bases for V and 4 bases for J; bases not matched to a gene: 8. CDR3 amino acids: CSGISGGVADTQYF. DNA of the CDR3: TGCAGCGGAATCAGCGGGGGGGTGGCAGATACGCAGTATTTT.

The V call is TRBV16, the J call TRBJ1-2; D is undetermined. The V end lost 3 bases, the J end lost 1 base, and 9 bases lay between the germline ends. The germline CDR1 and CDR2 sequences are KGHSY and FQNENV. The CDR3 has 14 residues. The CDR3 loop is CASSHIAVNYGYTF. DNA for the CDR3: TGTGCCAGCAGCCATATAGCAGTTAACTATGGCTACACCTTC.

This clone was seen a handful of times. V is TRBV19 and J is TRBJ1-3, with 7 bases that match TRBD1. J was trimmed by 3 bases and V by 10 bases; bases with no gene match: 9. The germline gives CDR1 LNHDA, CDR2 SQIVND (reference sequence). The CDR3 contains 14 residues. CDR3 nucleotides: TGTGCCACCATGGGACAGAGCCTTGGAAACACCATATATTTT. Its translation is CATMGQSLGNTIYF.

The chain couples TRBV14 to TRBJ1-1; D is ambiguous. The CDR3 loop spans 13 amino acids. Trimming took off 4 bases at V and 0 bases at J, with 6 bases between the two ends. Germline-derived CDR1 and CDR2 are SGHDN and FVKESK. The CDR3 DNA is TGTGCCAGCAGCCGTCTAATGAACACTGAAGCTTTCTTT. Its protein product is CASSRLMNTEAFF.

The CDR3, as DNA: TGTGCCAGCAGCCCAACCGGGACAGGGGGTGAGCAGTTCTTC. This translates into CASSPTGTGGEQFF. The chain has TRBV28 and TRBJ2-1; 11 bases fit TRBD1. Trimming cost V 6 bases and J 9 bases; bases outside gene matches: 7. From germline, CDR1 is MDHEN and CDR2 SYDVKM. This CDR3 region has 14 residues.

This chain connects TRBV6-5 to TRBJ1-1; the D gene is possibly TRBD1 (6 bases). V lost 6 bases, J lost 5 bases, and 10 bases lay in between. The CDR3 loop spans 12 amino acids. Germline-derived CDR1 and CDR2 are MNHEY and SVGAGI. In nucleotides, the CDR3 is TGTGCCAGCAGCCTCACAGGGACTGAAGCTTTCTTT. Its translation is CASSLTGTEAFF.

This chain links TRBV23-1 with TRBJ1-4; D is perhaps TRBD1 (5 bases). TRBV23-1 is treated as an ORF (open reading frame) with a function not yet certain. This CDR3 region has 17 residues. V was pared by 6 bases and J by 5 bases, with 22 bases between. CDR3 sequence: CASSQGAPPHLNEKLFF. The CDR3 DNA is TGCGCCAGCAGCCAGGGTGCACCGCCCCACCTGAATGAAAAACTGTTTTTT.

This chain joins TRBV9 and TRBJ1-2; 9 bases align to TRBD1. The germline V gene has CDR1 SGDLS and CDR2 YYNGEE. The CDR3 consists of 17 residues. The V segment lost 3 bases and the J segment 4 bases; nucleotides outside the gene matches: 13. In DNA, the CDR3 is TGTGCCAGCAGCGCCCCCGGGACAGGGATTGGAGGCTATGGCTACACCTTC. Its translation is CASSAPGTGIGGYGYTF.

This sequence joins TRBV4-1 and TRBJ1-1; 8 positions match TRBD1. CDR3 length: 17 amino acids. V was pared by 1 base and J by 1 base, with 8 bases of the junction left unmatched. Germline V gives CDR1 MGHRA, CDR2 YSYEKL. The CDR3 here is CASSQATGGEWNTEAFF. CDR3 in DNA: TGCGCCAGCAGCCAAGCTACAGGGGGGGAGTGGAACACTGAAGCTTTCTTT.

The chain uses TRBV11-2 and TRBJ2-2, with TRBD2 matching 8 bases. Germline-derived CDR1 and CDR2 are SGHAT and FQNNGV. With 6 bases clipped from V and 5 bases from J, the junction kept 5 bases outside the gene matches. The CDR3 is 14 amino acids. As DNA, the CDR3 is TGTGCCAGCAGAACCCCGGGGGGGACCGGGGAGCTGTTTTTT. This translates into CASRTPGGTGELFF. The whole variable domain, filled in from reference TRBV11-2 and TRBJ2-2, reads EAGVAQSPRYKIIEKRQSVAFWCNPISGHATLYWYQQILGQGPKLLIQFQNNGVVDDSQLPKDRFSAERLKGVDSTLKIQPAKLEDSAVYLCASRTPGGTGELFFGEGSRLTVL.

A few counts support this clone. The chain has TRBV19 and TRBJ1-1, with 10 bases fitting TRBD1. CDR1 LNHDA and CDR2 SQIVND come from the germline V gene (reference sequence). The CDR3 is 16 amino acids. After removal of 2 bases from V and 0 bases from J, the junction contained 3 bases not matched to a gene. Here the CDR3 reads CASSIWTGGMNTEAFF. In nucleotides, the CDR3 is TGTGCCAGTAGTATATGGACAGGGGGAATGAACACTGAAGCTTTCTTT.

The V gene is TRBV2, the J gene TRBJ1-5; D remains unclear. Trimming stripped 1 base from V and 5 bases from J, with 12 bases between. Per germline, CDR1 SNHLY and CDR2 FYNNEI. This CDR3 region has 15 residues. CDR3: CASSEDQNTDQPQHF. CDR3 in DNA: TGTGCCAGCAGTGAAGATCAAAATACGGATCAGCCCCAGCATTTT.

The chain uses TRBV18 and TRBJ1-1; the D gene is possibly TRBD1 (5 bases). The CDR3 runs to 15 residues. With 1 base removed from V and 3 bases from J, the gap between germline ends came to 12 bases. CDR1 KGHSH and CDR2 LQKENI come from the germline V gene. CDR3 residues: CASSPLAGPDTEAFF. In nucleotides, the CDR3 is TGTGCCAGCTCACCACTCGCAGGGCCAGACACTGAAGCTTTCTTT.

Ten or more counts support this clone. J is TRBJ2-7 and V is TRBV12-3 or TRBV12-4, with D unresolved. V gave up 3 bases and J gave up 4 bases, with 10 bases separating them. The CDR3 length is 13 residues. The DNA for the CDR3 is TGTGCCAGCAGTTTTGGGCCACCTTACGAGCAGTACTTC. This gives the protein CASSFGPPYEQYF.